This record concerns one T cell receptor beta chain sequence. Its antigen remains unidentified. The data were obtained in a study of a mutant IDH1 vaccine in newly diagnosed glioma. The overall study: Vaccination was launched 4-6 weeks after radiotherapy alone, or with temozolomide cycles. Findings and caveats of the study: Pseudoprogression looked unconnected to shifts in top peripheral T cell clonotypes.

Assay used: immunoSEQ multiplex PCR; TCRdb lists only in-frame clones, some missing. This table holds 58,000 or so clones, about nine tenths found once. Documented time point: week 23, last vaccination. Vaccinated patients received 300 ug of mutant IDH1 20-mer peptide per dose, with topical imiquimod. The V gene lost 1 base and the J gene lost 8 bases, with 15 bases spanning the gap. The CDR3 loop spans 15 amino acids. Per germline, CDR1 LNHDA and CDR2 SQIVND (reference sequence). The source was PBMCs, collected from a glioma patient whose treatment included an IDH1 peptide vaccine. The rearrangement joins TRBV19 to TRBJ2-4; tentatively, D is TRBD1 or TRBD2 (5 bases each). This TCR was sampled from a man between 35 and 55 years old with glioma. CDR3: CASSIGRGAMYIQYF. CDR3 DNA sequence: TGTGCCAGTAGTATAGGACGAGGGGCTATGTACATTCAGTACTTC.